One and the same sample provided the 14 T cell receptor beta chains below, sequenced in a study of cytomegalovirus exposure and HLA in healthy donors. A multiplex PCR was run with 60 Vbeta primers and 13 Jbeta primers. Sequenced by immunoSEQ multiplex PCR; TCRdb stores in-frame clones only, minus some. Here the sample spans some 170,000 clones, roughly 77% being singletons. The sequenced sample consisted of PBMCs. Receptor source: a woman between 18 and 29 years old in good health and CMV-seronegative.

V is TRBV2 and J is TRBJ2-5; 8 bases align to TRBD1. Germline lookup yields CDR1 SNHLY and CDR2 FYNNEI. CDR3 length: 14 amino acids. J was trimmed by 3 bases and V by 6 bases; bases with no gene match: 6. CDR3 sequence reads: CASRPGQVEETQYF. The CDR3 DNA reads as TGTGCCAGCAGGCCGGGACAGGTAGAAGAGACCCAGTACTTC.

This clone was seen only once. In DNA, the CDR3 is TGTGCCAGCAGCGGAGAGCGGGGGAGGGGGGAGACCCAGTACTTC. Translation gives CASSGERGRGETQYF. The chain is built from TRBV5-4 and TRBJ2-5; 8 positions agree with TRBD2. Germline lookup yields CDR1 SGHNT and CDR2 YYREEE (reference sequence). The CDR3 has 15 residues. Losses at the gene ends were 4 bases for V and 5 bases for J; bases not matched to a gene: 10.

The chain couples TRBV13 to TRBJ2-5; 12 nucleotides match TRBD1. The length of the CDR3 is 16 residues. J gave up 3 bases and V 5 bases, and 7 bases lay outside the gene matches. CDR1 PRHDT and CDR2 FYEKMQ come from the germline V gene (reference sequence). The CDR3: CASSMEGQGAEETQYF. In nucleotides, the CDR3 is TGTGCCAGCAGCATGGAGGGACAGGGGGCTGAAGAGACCCAGTACTTC. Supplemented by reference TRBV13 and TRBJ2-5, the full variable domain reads AAGVIQSPRHLIKEKRETATLKCYPIPRHDTVYWYQQGPGQDPQFLISFYEKMQSDKGSIPDRFSAQQFSDYHSELNMSSLELGDSALYFCASSMEGQGAEETQYFGPGTRLLVL.

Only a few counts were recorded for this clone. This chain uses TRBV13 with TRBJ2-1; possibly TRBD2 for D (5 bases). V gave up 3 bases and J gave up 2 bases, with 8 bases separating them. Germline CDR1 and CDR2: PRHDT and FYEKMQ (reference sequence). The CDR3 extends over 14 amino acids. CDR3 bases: TGTGCCAGCAGCTTGAGCGGAGCCTACAATGAGCAGTTCTTC. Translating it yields CASSLSGAYNEQFF.

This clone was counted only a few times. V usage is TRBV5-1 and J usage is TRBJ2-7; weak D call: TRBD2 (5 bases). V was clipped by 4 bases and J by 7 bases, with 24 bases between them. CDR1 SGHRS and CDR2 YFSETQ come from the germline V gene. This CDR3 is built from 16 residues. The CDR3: CASSVGLALRPTEQYF. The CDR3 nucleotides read TGCGCCAGCAGCGTGGGTCTAGCACTACGCCCGACGGAGCAGTACTTC.

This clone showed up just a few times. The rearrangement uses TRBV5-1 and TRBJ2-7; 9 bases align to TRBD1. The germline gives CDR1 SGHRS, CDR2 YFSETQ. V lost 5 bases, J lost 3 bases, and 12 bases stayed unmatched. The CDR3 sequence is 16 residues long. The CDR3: CASSFSPGQGNYEQYF. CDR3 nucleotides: TGCGCCAGCAGTTTTAGTCCGGGACAGGGTAACTACGAGCAGTACTTC.

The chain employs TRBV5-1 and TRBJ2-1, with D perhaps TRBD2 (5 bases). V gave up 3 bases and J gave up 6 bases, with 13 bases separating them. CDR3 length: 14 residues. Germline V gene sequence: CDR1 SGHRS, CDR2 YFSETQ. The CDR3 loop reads CASSSGVAGNEQFF. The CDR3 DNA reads TGCGCCAGCAGCTCCGGGGTCGCAGGCAATGAGCAGTTCTTC.

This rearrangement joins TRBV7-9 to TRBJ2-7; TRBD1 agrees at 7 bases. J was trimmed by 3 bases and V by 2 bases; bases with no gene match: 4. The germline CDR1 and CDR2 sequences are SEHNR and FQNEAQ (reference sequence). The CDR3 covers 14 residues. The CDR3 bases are TGTGCCAGCAGCTTAACAGGGACAGACTACGAGCAGTACTTC. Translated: CASSLTGTDYEQYF.

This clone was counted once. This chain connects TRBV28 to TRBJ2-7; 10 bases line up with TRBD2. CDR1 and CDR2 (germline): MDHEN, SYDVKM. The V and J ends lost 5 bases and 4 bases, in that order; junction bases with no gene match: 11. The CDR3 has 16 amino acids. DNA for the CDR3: TGTGCCAGCAGTCCCGGGGCTAGCGGGAGAACTTACGAGCAGTACTTC. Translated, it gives CASSPGASGRTYEQYF.

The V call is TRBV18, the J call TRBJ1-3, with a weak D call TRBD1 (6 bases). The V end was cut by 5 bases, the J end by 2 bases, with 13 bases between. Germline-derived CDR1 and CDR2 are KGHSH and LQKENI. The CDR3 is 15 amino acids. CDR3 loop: CASSATTGTGNTIYF. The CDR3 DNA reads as TGTGCCAGCTCAGCCACGACAGGCACTGGAAACACCATATATTTT.

The CDR3 DNA follows: TGTGCCAGCAGTTTCATACAGGGGGTGCACACTGAAGCTTTCTTT. Translation gives CASSFIQGVHTEAFF. The rearrangement joins TRBV28 to TRBJ1-1; TRBD1 agrees at 8 bases. Trimming at V came to 3 bases and at J to 3 bases, leaving 6 bases not matched to a gene. The germline CDR1 and CDR2 sequences are MDHEN and SYDVKM. This CDR3 comprises 15 residues.

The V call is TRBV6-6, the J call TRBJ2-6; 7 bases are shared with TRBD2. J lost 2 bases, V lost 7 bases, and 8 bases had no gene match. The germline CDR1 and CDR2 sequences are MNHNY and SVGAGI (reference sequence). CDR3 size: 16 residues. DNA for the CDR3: TGTGCCAGCACGGCCGGGGGAGGGACTGGGGCCAACGTCCTGACTTTC. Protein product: CASTAGGGTGANVLTF.

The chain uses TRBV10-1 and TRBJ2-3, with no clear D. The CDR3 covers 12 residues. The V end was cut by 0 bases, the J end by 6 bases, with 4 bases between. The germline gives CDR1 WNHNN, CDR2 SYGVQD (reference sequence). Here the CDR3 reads CASSESRDTQYF. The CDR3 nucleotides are TGCGCCAGCAGTGAGTCTCGGGATACGCAGTATTTT.

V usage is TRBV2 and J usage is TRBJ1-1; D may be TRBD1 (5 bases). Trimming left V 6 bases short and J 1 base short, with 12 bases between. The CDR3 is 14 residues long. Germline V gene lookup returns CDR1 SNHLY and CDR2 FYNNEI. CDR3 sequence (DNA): TGTGCCAGCAGAGAACAGGCCTCGAACACTGAAGCTTTCTTT. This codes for CASREQASNTEAFF.